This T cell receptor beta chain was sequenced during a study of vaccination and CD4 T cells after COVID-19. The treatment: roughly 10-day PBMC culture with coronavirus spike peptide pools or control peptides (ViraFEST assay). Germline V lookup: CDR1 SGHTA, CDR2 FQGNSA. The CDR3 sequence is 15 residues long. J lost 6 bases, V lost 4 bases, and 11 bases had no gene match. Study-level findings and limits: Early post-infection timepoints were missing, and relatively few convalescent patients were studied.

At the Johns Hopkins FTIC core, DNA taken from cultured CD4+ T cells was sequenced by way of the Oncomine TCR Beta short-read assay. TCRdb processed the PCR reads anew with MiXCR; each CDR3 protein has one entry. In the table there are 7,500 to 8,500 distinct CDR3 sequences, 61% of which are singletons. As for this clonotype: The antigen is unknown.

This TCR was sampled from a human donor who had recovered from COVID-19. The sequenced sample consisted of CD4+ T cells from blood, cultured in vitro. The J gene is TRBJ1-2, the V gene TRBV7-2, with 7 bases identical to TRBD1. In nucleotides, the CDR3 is TGTGCCAGCAGCTCCCGACAGGGCAATTGGAATGGCTACACCTTC. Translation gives CASSSRQGNWNGYTF.